Listed here are 17 T cell receptor beta chains from one sample, sequenced in a study of blood T cell repertoires in COVID-19. Here immunoSEQ multiplex PCR was the method, and the copy in TCRdb shows in-frame clones only, minus some. Of about 220,000 clones listed, 86% are singletons. The specimen was PBMCs or T cells enriched from blood (not recorded which). The receptors derive from a woman aged 40 to 50 with acute COVID-19.

CDR3 amino acids: CASSPSLMVQGASAYGYTF. DNA of the CDR3: TGTGCCAGCAGCCCCTCTCTAATGGTACAGGGGGCCTCAGCCTATGGCTACACCTTC. V and J are TRBV7-6 and TRBJ1-2, with 9 positions matching TRBD1. Looked up from germline, CDR1 is SGHVS and CDR2 is FNYEAQ. The ends lost 5 bases at V and 4 bases at J; junction bases unmatched: 20. This CDR3 spans 19 amino acids.

This chain connects TRBV19 to TRBJ1-1, with 8 bases identical to TRBD1. The CDR3 extends over 16 amino acids. V dropped 4 bases and J dropped 1; count of bases not matched to a gene: 8. Germline V gene lookup returns CDR1 LNHDA and CDR2 SQIVND (reference sequence). The CDR3 DNA reads TGTGCCAGTAGTAACCTGAGGGACAGGAGGAACACTGAAGCTTTCTTT. Translating it yields CASSNLRDRRNTEAFF.

The chain uses TRBV10-3 and TRBJ2-3; 11 positions match TRBD1. The CDR3 totals 18 residues. V lost 5 bases, J lost 1 base, and 11 bases stayed unmatched. Germline loops: CDR1 ENHRY, CDR2 SYGVKD. The CDR3 bases are TGTGCCATCAGTCCGGGGACAGGGGGAACTGTCGGCACAGATACGCAGTATTTT. This codes for CAISPGTGGTVGTDTQYF.

This clone was detected once. The CDR3 spells CASSLQTGGTEAFF. The CDR3 DNA follows: TGTGCCAGCAGCTTACAGACAGGGGGCACTGAAGCTTTCTTT. The V and J genes are TRBV7-2 and TRBJ1-1; TRBD1 matches 9 bases. CDR1 SGHTA and CDR2 FQGNSA come from the germline V gene. The CDR3 runs to 14 residues. Trimming took 2 bases from V and 4 from J; bases not matched to a gene: 2. The whole variable domain, filled in from reference TRBV7-2 and TRBJ1-1, reads GAGVSQSPSNKVTEKGKDVELRCDPISGHTALYWYRQSLGQGLEFLIYFQGNSAPDKSGLPSDRFSAERTGGSVSTLTIQRTQQEDSAVYLCASSLQTGGTEAFFGQGTRLTVV.

The V call is TRBV2, the J call TRBJ2-7; D perhaps matches TRBD1 (6 bases). The CDR3 has 12 amino acids. Trimming took off 7 bases at V and 5 bases at J, with 12 bases between the two ends. Germline V lookup: CDR1 SNHLY, CDR2 FYNNEI. The CDR3 coding sequence is TGTGCCAGCACCGAGACAGGAGACGAGCAGTACGTC. This sequence encodes CASTETGDEQYV.

The rearrangement links TRBV14 to TRBJ1-2; D perhaps matches TRBD1 (6 bases). CDR1 is SGHDN, CDR2 FVKESK, per germline. The V and J ends lost 2 bases and 3 bases respectively, with 16 bases between them. CDR3 size: 16 residues. Written as DNA, the CDR3 is TGTGCCAGCAGCCAACTGGGAACAGGGAAGGACTATGGCTACACCTTC. It encodes CASSQLGTGKDYGYTF. The whole variable domain, remainder taken from reference TRBV14 and TRBJ1-2, is EAGVTQFPSHSVIEKGQTVTLRCDPISGHDNLYWYRRVMGKEIKFLLHFVKESKQDESGMPNNRFLAERTGGTYSTLKVQPAELEDSGVYFCASSQLGTGKDYGYTFGSGTRLTVV.

CDR3 sequence reads: CAIKDQGQGNTEAFF. CDR3 sequence (DNA): TGTGCCATCAAGGACCAGGGACAGGGGAACACTGAAGCTTTCTTT. The chain is built from TRBV10-3 and TRBJ1-1; TRBD1 matches 9 bases. V dropped 7 bases and J dropped 1; count of bases not matched to a gene: 7. The CDR3 has 15 residues. CDR1 and CDR2 from the germline V gene are ENHRY and SYGVKD.

The gene calls are TRBV6-4 and TRBJ2-3; TRBD1 aligns across 9 bases. Germline lookup yields CDR1 MRHNA and CDR2 SNTAGT. The CDR3 totals 14 residues. J gave up 3 bases and V 2 bases, and 0 bases lay outside the gene matches. CDR3: CASSDGQGTDTQYF. The CDR3 nucleotides are TGTGCCAGCAGTGACGGACAGGGGACAGATACGCAGTATTTT.

The chain couples TRBV27 to TRBJ2-1; a weak D match, TRBD1 (6 bases). The CDR3 covers 14 residues. Germline-derived CDR1 and CDR2 are MNHEY and SMNVEV (reference sequence). Trimming removed 4 bases at V and 12 bases at J, with 19 bases between. The CDR3 sequence: CASSSSDSRDGQFF. In DNA, the CDR3 is TGTGCCAGCAGTTCCTCGGACAGTAGAGATGGGCAGTTCTTC.

As for this clone: One end of the junction fails to match germline, which may point to a read error. This chain joins TRBV3-1 (or the pseudogene TRBV3-2) and TRBJ1-3; D unresolved. Germline V gene data show CDR1 as LGHDT and CDR2 as YNNKEL (reference sequence). CDR3 size: 15 residues. CDR3 amino acids: CATSRGGLTGNTIYF. The DNA of the CDR3 is TGTGCCACCAGCCGTGGAGGGCTTACTGGAAACACCATATATTTT.

This clone was seen just once. This chain joins TRBV6-5 and TRBJ2-7; TRBD1 agrees at 7 bases. Germline V gene lookup returns CDR1 MNHEY and CDR2 SVGAGI. The CDR3 loop spans 15 amino acids. The junction had 11 bases not matched to a gene; V was cut back by 7 bases and J by 2 bases. The CDR3 region has the DNA TGTGCCAGCATTGGGACAGCCCCTAGGGCCTACGAGCAGTACGTC. Its protein product is CASIGTAPRAYEQYV.

This chain uses TRBV2 with TRBJ2-7, with D possibly TRBD1 on 5 matching bases. CDR1 SNHLY and CDR2 FYNNEI come from the germline V gene. The CDR3 consists of 15 residues. Trimming removed 7 bases at V and 2 bases at J, with 18 bases between. The CDR3 DNA is TGTGCCAGCAACCCGGACCTCGACAGAGCCTACGAGCAGTACGTC. It encodes CASNPDLDRAYEQYV.

This chain connects TRBV3-1 (or the pseudogene TRBV3-2) to TRBJ2-3; 9 bases agree with TRBD2. V lost 2 bases, J lost 1 base, and 1 base stayed unmatched. CDR1 is LGHDT, CDR2 YNNKEL, per germline (reference sequence). CDR3 length: 15 amino acids. The CDR3 DNA sequence: TGTGCCAGCAGCCAACGGACTAGCGGCACAGATACGCAGTATTTT. Encoded protein: CASSQRTSGTDTQYF.

There are a few counts of this clone. V and J are TRBV2 and TRBJ1-5, with a weak D call TRBD1 (6 bases). The CDR3 length is 15 residues. V dropped 10 bases and J dropped 5 bases, with 21 bases sitting between them. Germline V lookup: CDR1 SNHLY, CDR2 FYNNEI. CDR3 region: CATRGGGLRDQPQHF. In DNA form, the CDR3 reads TGTGCCACCAGAGGGGGGGGCCTCAGGGATCAGCCCCAGCATTTT.

V usage is TRBV14 and J usage is TRBJ1-1; the D is unclear. Germline V gene lookup returns CDR1 SGHDN and CDR2 FVKESK. V lost 5 bases and J lost 0, with 13 bases in between. This CDR3 contains 15 residues. This CDR3 is CASSAQTSLNTEAFF. In DNA form, the CDR3 reads TGTGCCAGCAGCGCACAGACGAGTCTGAACACTGAAGCTTTCTTT.

V usage is TRBV12-3 or TRBV12-4 and J usage is TRBJ2-5; D is perhaps TRBD1 (6 bases). Trimming stripped 5 bases from V and 4 bases from J, with 11 bases between. The CDR3 is made up of 13 amino acids. CDR3 residues: CASSRGQRETQYF. The CDR3 DNA follows: TGTGCCAGCAGTCGTGGACAGAGAGAGACCCAGTACTTC.

This chain connects TRBV7-9 to TRBJ2-1; D is perhaps TRBD1 (5 bases). The CDR3 length is 15 residues. Germline V gene data show CDR1 as SEHNR and CDR2 as FQNEAQ (reference sequence). V lost 2 bases and J 5 bases, leaving 13 bases between the germline ends. For the CDR3, the DNA is TGTGCCAGCAGCTTACGAAGGGGTACGGACAATGAGCAGTTCTTC. Protein product: CASSLRRGTDNEQFF.